This entry lists 28 T cell receptor beta chains sequenced from one sample in a study of blood T cells in healthy people across ages. Alongside a J-beta primer mix, a sample-barcoded 5' primer served in a second PCR lasting roughly 7 to 11 cycles. TCRdb re-analysed the 5' RACE reads in MiXCR, keeping a single row per CDR3 protein. The sample has about 640,000 distinct CDR3 sequences, under 30% seen once. The specimen sequenced was blood. The receptors were gathered from an elderly woman in good health.

This clonotype has a count of ten or more. The chain uses TRBV27 and TRBJ2-3; D remains ambiguous. The germline gives CDR1 MNHEY, CDR2 SMNVEV (reference sequence). Trimming removed 4 bases at V and 1 base at J, with 12 bases between. The CDR3 runs to 15 residues. The CDR3 region is CASSWTVRRTDTQYF. The CDR3 bases are TGTGCCAGCAGTTGGACGGTGAGACGCACAGATACGCAGTATTTT.

The sample holds many counts of this clonotype. This rearrangement joins TRBV7-8 to TRBJ2-7; the match to TRBD2 covers 11 bases. Germline V lookup: CDR1 SGHVS, CDR2 FQNEAQ. The J segment lost 6 bases and the V segment lost 5 bases, leaving 18 bases of the junction unmatched. The CDR3 is 18 amino acids. As DNA, the CDR3 is TGTGCCAGCAGCCCTGGTGGGGTAGCGGGGGGGCCGAGGTCCGAGCAGTACTTC. Translated, it gives CASSPGGVAGGPRSEQYF.

This clonotype was picked up a small number of times. The CDR3 region has the DNA TGTGCCAGCAGTGAAGCCCGAGGGGGAAAGGGTGGCTACACCTTC. Its translation is CASSEARGGKGGYTF. The chain links TRBV2 to TRBJ1-2; a possible D gene is TRBD1 (6 bases). Per germline, CDR1 SNHLY and CDR2 FYNNEI. V was trimmed by 0 bases and J by 7 bases, leaving 15 bases between them. The CDR3 consists of 15 residues.

This clonotype was recorded a few times. A much larger clone lies one base from this, so it may be a read error. V and J are TRBV6-2 or TRBV6-3 and TRBJ2-7, with a weak D call TRBD2 (5 bases). The germline gives CDR1 MNHEY, CDR2 SVGEGT. This CDR3 comprises 16 residues. The CDR3 sequence is CASSYGRYPLGIERYF. CDR3 DNA sequence: TGTGCCAGCAGTTACGGTCGGTATCCTCTCGGGATCGAGCGGTACTTC.

This clonotype appeared many times. CDR3 loop: CAWSVFRGQETQYF. CDR3 in DNA: TGTGCCTGGAGTGTGTTCCGGGGCCAAGAGACCCAGTACTTC. J is TRBJ2-5 and V is TRBV30; maybe TRBD2 (5 bases). Trimming cost V 0 bases and J 1 base, with 9 bases left between them. CDR3 length equals 14 residues. CDR1 GTSNPN and CDR2 SVGIG come from the germline V gene (reference sequence).

This clonotype was counted ten times or more. V is TRBV29-1 and J is TRBJ2-7; D may be TRBD1 or TRBD2 (6 bases each). The germline V gene has CDR1 SQVTM and CDR2 ANQGSEA. The CDR3 sequence is 12 residues long. The V and J ends lost 3 bases and 5 bases respectively, with 11 bases between them. The CDR3 nucleotides read TGCAGCGTTGACGGGGGCGGGGACGAGCAGTACTTC. Its translation: CSVDGGGDEQYF.

Ten or more counts support this clonotype. The genes are TRBV20-1 and TRBJ1-6; 8 nucleotides match TRBD1. The CDR3 loop spans 16 amino acids. Germline CDR1 is DFQATT and CDR2 is SNEGSKA (reference sequence). The J segment lost 2 bases and the V segment lost 3 bases, leaving 6 bases of the junction unmatched. The CDR3 spells CSASVPTGAYNSPLHF. The CDR3 region has the DNA TGCAGTGCTAGCGTACCGACAGGGGCCTATAATTCACCCCTCCACTTT.

This clonotype was recorded a few times. The chain combines TRBV7-3 with TRBJ2-2; 7 bases agree with TRBD1. Trimming took 5 bases from V and 5 from J; bases not matched to a gene: 11. From germline, CDR1 is SGHTA and CDR2 FQGTGA. The CDR3 is 16 residues long. The CDR3: CASSPLRAGGTGELFF. In DNA form, the CDR3 reads TGTGCCAGCAGCCCCTTACGGGCAGGGGGAACCGGGGAGCTGTTTTTT. Supplemented by reference TRBV7-3 and TRBJ2-2, the full variable domain reads GAGVSQTPSNKVTEKGKYVELRCDPISGHTALYWYRQSLGQGPEFLIYFQGTGAADDSGLPNDRFFAVRPEGSVSTLKIQRTERGDSAVYLCASSPLRAGGTGELFFGEGSRLTVL.

Regarding this clonotype: A much bigger clone sits one base away, suggesting this may be a read error. The chain uses TRBV15 and TRBJ2-5; 10 bases are shared with TRBD2. V gave up 0 bases and J gave up 6 bases; unmatched junction bases: 13. Per the germline V gene, CDR1 is LNHNV and CDR2 is YYDKDF (reference sequence). The CDR3 runs 18 residues. The CDR3 loop reads CATSRDLGSGGPKKTQYF. CDR3 bases: TGTGCCACCAGCAGAGATTTAGGTAGCGGGGGGCCTAAAAAGACCCAGTACTTC.

V gene TRBV7-9 combines with J gene TRBJ2-1; no definite D call. Trimming left V 0 bases short and J 6 bases short, with 12 bases between. This CDR3 has 15 amino acids. Germline V gene data show CDR1 as SEHNR and CDR2 as FQNEAQ (reference sequence). The CDR3 reads CASSLAAQKGNEQFF. The CDR3 DNA follows: TGTGCCAGCAGCTTAGCGGCACAGAAGGGCAATGAGCAGTTCTTC.

This clonotype has only a few counts. The chain recombines TRBV27 with TRBJ1-6; TRBD1 matches 7 bases. The V and J ends lost 6 bases and 10 bases, in that order; junction bases with no gene match: 6. This CDR3 has 13 residues. In germline, CDR1 is MNHEY, CDR2 SMNVEV (reference sequence). The CDR3 here is CASRLTGTSPLHF. Written as DNA, the CDR3 is TGTGCCAGCAGGTTGACAGGGACCTCACCCCTCCACTTT.

This clonotype came up a few times. The V call is TRBV20-1, the J call TRBJ1-2; D uncertain. CDR3 length: 13 amino acids. Germline lookup yields CDR1 DFQATT and CDR2 SNEGSKA (reference sequence). V was trimmed by 1 base and J by 0 bases, leaving 6 bases between them. The CDR3 loop reads CSARGGPNYGYTF. In DNA, the CDR3 is TGCAGTGCTAGAGGGGGTCCTAACTATGGCTACACCTTC.

This clonotype was observed many times. The V gene is TRBV6-2 or TRBV6-3, the J gene TRBJ2-3, with 10 positions matching TRBD1. The length of the CDR3 is 16 residues. The V segment lost 6 bases and the J segment 3 bases; nucleotides outside the gene matches: 9. Germline V gene sequence: CDR1 MNHEY, CDR2 SVGEGT. CDR3 residues: CASSQTGQGKTDTQYF. In nucleotides, the CDR3 is TGTGCCAGCAGCCAGACGGGACAGGGGAAGACAGATACGCAGTATTTT.

The chain recombines TRBV7-2 with TRBJ2-3, with no clear D. V lost 5 bases and J 4 bases, leaving 13 bases between the germline ends. CDR1 is SGHTA and CDR2 is FQGNSA in the germline V gene. The CDR3 totals 14 residues. CDR3: CASSPVARADTQYF. DNA of the CDR3: TGTGCCAGCAGCCCCGTTGCCCGTGCAGATACGCAGTATTTT.

This chain uses TRBV30 with TRBJ1-3; D is unresolved. V dropped 1 base and J dropped 0 bases, with 13 bases sitting between them. This CDR3 spans 16 amino acids. The germline V gene encodes CDR1 GTSNPN and CDR2 SVGIG (reference sequence). CDR3 loop: CAWSEQLLSSGNTIYF. CDR3 coding DNA: TGTGCCTGGAGTGAGCAGCTGCTTAGCTCTGGAAACACCATATATTTT.

Ten or more counts support this clonotype. This chain links TRBV6-6 with TRBJ1-6; perhaps TRBD1 as D (5 bases). CDR1 is MNHNY and CDR2 is SVGAGI in the germline V gene (reference sequence). The CDR3 loop spans 15 amino acids. Trimming removed 2 bases at V and 0 bases at J, with 5 bases between. Written as DNA, the CDR3 is TGTGCCAGCAGTTACGACAGCTCCTATAATTCACCCCTCCACTTT. Translated: CASSYDSSYNSPLHF.

This clonotype was seen ten or more times. The V call is TRBV12-3 or TRBV12-4, the J call TRBJ1-1; TRBD1 might be the D (6 bases). This CDR3 has 15 residues. V was shortened by 5 bases and J by 0 bases, with 13 bases between the two germline ends. The CDR3 reads CASSPRGGVNTEAFF. The CDR3 nucleotides read TGTGCCAGCAGTCCCCGCGGGGGCGTGAACACTGAAGCTTTCTTT.

This clonotype was seen only a few times. The chain recombines TRBV7-8 with TRBJ2-1; D ambiguous. CDR1 is SGHVS and CDR2 is FQNEAQ in the germline V gene. V gave up 2 bases and J gave up 8 bases, with 10 bases separating them. The CDR3 extends over 13 amino acids. The chain's CDR3 is CASSLKRSDEQFF. The CDR3 nucleotides are TGTGCCAGCAGCTTAAAACGGTCCGATGAGCAGTTCTTC.

This clonotype was counted only a few times. The chain combines TRBV20-1 with TRBJ2-2, with 9 nucleotides matching TRBD2. Germline CDR1 is DFQATT and CDR2 is SNEGSKA (reference sequence). The CDR3 is 14 residues long. V gave up 2 bases and J gave up 5 bases; unmatched junction bases: 3. The CDR3 coding sequence is TGCAGTGCTAGAAGCGGACTAGCGACCGGGGAGCTGTTTTTT. Protein sequence: CSARSGLATGELFF.

Points on this clonotype: Given a much more abundant clone one base away, this may be a read error. This chain connects TRBV6-1 to TRBJ2-5, with 9 bases matching TRBD2. From germline, CDR1 is MNHNS and CDR2 SASEGT. CDR3 length: 17 residues. V shed 4 bases and J 11 bases; nucleotides not matched to a gene: 20. The CDR3 DNA reads TGTGCCAGCAGTGCGATATTTAGCGGGGGTATGAACAATGAGCAGTACTTC. The encoded protein is CASSAIFSGGMNNEQYF.

V gene TRBV29-1 combines with J gene TRBJ1-2; TRBD1 aligns across 7 bases. This CDR3 has 14 residues. Per the germline V gene, CDR1 is SQVTM and CDR2 is ANQGSEA. V was clipped by 1 base and J by 5 bases; unmatched bases: 7. CDR3: CSVEGRSGGYGYTF. In DNA form, the CDR3 reads TGCAGCGTTGAAGGCCGGTCAGGGGGTTATGGCTACACCTTC.

This clonotype was counted a few times. Just one base apart from a much larger clone, this may be a read error. This chain uses TRBV13 with TRBJ2-7; tentatively, D is TRBD2 (5 bases). This CDR3 contains 14 residues. The ends were cut back, 4 bases at V and 3 bases at J, with 13 bases in the middle. The germline V gene has CDR1 PRHDT and CDR2 FYEKMQ (reference sequence). CDR3 sequence reads: CASSWPTEGYEQYF. In DNA, the CDR3 is TGTGCCAGCAGCTGGCCCACAGAGGGCTACGAGCAGTACTTC.

This clonotype was seen only a few times. V and J are TRBV9 and TRBJ1-1, with unresolved D. V lost 3 bases to trimming and J lost 4 bases, with 10 bases between them. The CDR3 runs 13 residues. Per the germline V gene, CDR1 is SGDLS and CDR2 is YYNGEE. The CDR3 here is CASSARVGTEAFF. CDR3 DNA: TGTGCCAGCAGCGCCCGCGTGGGCACTGAAGCTTTCTTT.

The chain carries TRBV6-5 and TRBJ1-3; 7 bases are a match to TRBD1. Germline V CDR1 and CDR2: MNHEY, SVGAGI. The CDR3 is 15 residues long. V dropped 2 bases and J dropped 2; count of bases not matched to a gene: 3. CDR3 sequence: CASSYRGQAGNTIYF. CDR3 in DNA: TGTGCCAGCAGTTACAGGGGGCAGGCTGGAAACACCATATATTTT.

DNA of the CDR3: TGTGCCAGCAGCCGTACAGGGCTCGGCTACGAGCAGTACTTC. This encodes CASSRTGLGYEQYF. V is TRBV7-9 and J is TRBJ2-7; D is possibly TRBD1 (6 bases). Germline CDR1 reads SEHNR; CDR2 reads FQNEAQ (reference sequence). With 5 bases removed from V and 3 bases from J, the gap between germline ends came to 14 bases. The CDR3 runs to 14 residues.

The J gene is TRBJ1-5, the V gene TRBV28; D not certain. Trimming took 6 bases from V and 0 from J, leaving 9 bases between them. Germline CDR1 is MDHEN and CDR2 is SYDVKM. The CDR3 covers 14 residues. The DNA of the CDR3 is TGTGCCAGCAGGCGCCCGAATAGCAATCAGCCCCAGCATTTT. Its protein is CASRRPNSNQPQHF.

On this clonotype: At one boundary the junction diverges from the germline segment, which might be a read error. The rearrangement joins TRBV27 to TRBJ2-7, with D possibly TRBD2 on 6 matching bases. Germline V gene sequence: CDR1 MNHEY, CDR2 SMNVEV (reference sequence). There are 15 residues in the CDR3. DNA of the CDR3: TGTGCCAGCCGTCCGACCGGAGGGAGAACCTACGAGCGGTACTTC. Translated, it gives CASRPTGGRTYERYF.

CDR3 DNA sequence: TGCGCCAGCAGCCCTAGCGGGAGAGGAGGCACCGGGGAGCTGTTTTTT. Protein product: CASSPSGRGGTGELFF. The V gene is TRBV5-1, the J gene TRBJ2-2; 10 nucleotides line up with TRBD2. The CDR3 runs 16 residues. Per germline, CDR1 SGHRS and CDR2 YFSETQ. Trimming at V came to 4 bases and at J to 4 bases, leaving 7 bases not matched to a gene.